These T cell receptor beta chains were read from a single sample in a study of shared clonotypes between healthy human individuals. This table comes from immunoSEQ multiplex PCR, and its TCRdb copy is limited to in-frame clones, with some not included. Seen here are about 2 million clones, about 95% observed once, and the top ten hold around 1.1%. Sequencing used naive CD8+ T cells sorted from blood. All receptors come from a man aged 18-30 years in good health. CDR3s include the opening cysteine and the closing phenylalanine or tryptophan. D genes are given only for firm matches. The size of a clone is reported for some rows only, either as once, few or many, or as a class for expanded clones.

clone size,V gene,D gene,J gene,CDR3 DNA,CDR3 protein
.,TRBV2,TRBD2,TRBJ2-3,TGTGCCAGCAGTCCACCGGGACTAGCGGGGGTTGGGTACGAGGATACGCAGTATTTT,CASSPPGLAGVGYEDTQYF
.,TRBV5-6,TRBD2,TRBJ2-2,TGTGCCAGCAGCTTGGTAAGAAGCGGGAGAGGAACCGGGGAGCTGTTTTTT,CASSLVRSGRGTGELFF
once,TRBV4-1,.,TRBJ1-4,TGCGCCAGCAGCCAAGGCGGAAAACTGTTTTTT,CASSQGGKLFF
.,TRBV29-1,TRBD2,TRBJ2-1,TGCAGCGTTGAAGGTCTAGCGGGGGAAAAGGCCCTCTGGAATGAGCAGTTCTTC,CSVEGLAGEKALWNEQFF
.,TRBV4-3,.,TRBJ1-2,TGCGCCAGCAGCCAAGTGGAGGGAGGTGGAGGCTACACCTTC,CASSQVEGGGGYTF
.,TRBV9,.,TRBJ2-2,TGTGCCAGCAGCCCCGGGGGGCCCGGGGAGCTGTTTTTT,CASSPGGPGELFF
.,TRBV6-6,.,TRBJ2-1,TGTGCCAGCAGTTATGGGCCTGGGAATGAGCAGTTCTTC,CASSYGPGNEQFF
once,TRBV18,.,TRBJ2-3,TGTGCCAGCTCACCAACAGGGCGCCCAGATACGCAGTATTTT,CASSPTGRPDTQYF
.,TRBV4-1,TRBD1,TRBJ1-1,TGCGCCAGCAGTCAAGTCGGGGACAGACTGAACACTGAAGCTTTCTTT,CASSQVGDRLNTEAFF
.,TRBV29-1,TRBD1,TRBJ1-1,TGCAGCGTTCCCGGACAGGGTGGGACGTACACTGAAGCTTTCTTT,CSVPGQGGTYTEAFF
.,TRBV9,TRBD2,TRBJ2-2,TGTGCCAGCAGGGCTAGCGGGAGCACCGGGGAGCTGTTTTTT,CASRASGSTGELFF
.,TRBV7-9,.,TRBJ2-7,TGTGCCAGCAGCTCTCCCAGCATCCTCTACGAGCAGTACTTC,CASSSPSILYEQYF
.,TRBV5-1,.,TRBJ2-7,TGCGCCAGCAGCTTGCGGGGGAACGACTACGAGCAGTACTTC,CASSLRGNDYEQYF
.,TRBV5-8,TRBD1,TRBJ1-6,TGTGCCAGCAGCTTGGCGGGGACAGGGGCGGATTCACCCCTCCACTTT,CASSLAGTGADSPLHF
.,TRBV27,.,TRBJ2-1,TGTGCCAGCAGGCCGAGAACGAGGAATGAGCAGTTCTTC,CASRPRTRNEQFF
.,TRBV2,.,TRBJ1-4,TGTGCCAGCAGGGCAGGGAATTCAGCTGAAAAACTGTTTTTT,CASRAGNSAEKLFF
once,TRBV27,TRBD1,TRBJ1-5,TGTGCCAGCAGTCCCTACAGGGGGAGCAATCAGCCCCAGCATTTT,CASSPYRGSNQPQHF
.,TRBV5-4,.,TRBJ2-7,TGTGCCAGCAGCGCCAGTCCACCCTACGAGCAGTACTTC,CASSASPPYEQYF
.,TRBV11-3,TRBD1,TRBJ2-7,TGTGCCAGCAGCTTAGAGGGGACAGGGAGTAACGGCTACGAGCAGTACTTC,CASSLEGTGSNGYEQYF
.,TRBV7-9,TRBD2,TRBJ2-7,TGTGCCAGCAGCTTAGTCGGGGGGAGCTCCTACGAGCAGTACTTC,CASSLVGGSSYEQYF
.,TRBV6-6,TRBD1,TRBJ2-7,TGTGCCAGCAGAGGGACAGCATACGAGCAGTACTTC,CASRGTAYEQYF
once,TRBV6-6,.,TRBJ1-1,TGTGCCAGCAGTAAGCCCCTTGTGGGATTCACTGAAGCTTTCTTT,CASSKPLVGFTEAFF
.,TRBV7-9,.,TRBJ1-1,TGTGCCAGCAGTCTCTATTTTACGGCTGGAGCTTTCTTT,CASSLYFTAGAFF
.,TRBV27,.,TRBJ1-6,TGTGCCAGCAGTGTCGGACACGGCTATAATTCACCCCTCCACTTT,CASSVGHGYNSPLHF
.,TRBV11-2,TRBD2,TRBJ2-3,TGTGCCAGCAGCTTTCCTCGCCTTCCGGGGGGGCCGGGCACAGATACGCAGTATTTT,CASSFPRLPGGPGTDTQYF
.,TRBV27,.,TRBJ2-7,TGTGCCAGCAGTCCCTGCTCCTACGAGCAGTACTTC,CASSPCSYEQYF
.,TRBV5-1,.,TRBJ1-1,TGCGCCAGCAGTTTTACAGGGAACACTGAAGCTTTCTTT,CASSFTGNTEAFF
once,TRBV6-6,TRBD1,TRBJ1-1,TGTGCCAGCAGCTGGACAGGGGGTGGGACTGAAGCTTTCTTT,CASSWTGGGTEAFF
.,TRBV5-1,TRBD2,TRBJ2-1,TGCGCCAGCAGCCCGGGACTAGCGGGAGGGTCCTACAATGAGCAGTTCTTC,CASSPGLAGGSYNEQFF
.,TRBV4-1,.,TRBJ2-7,TGCGCCAGCAGCCAAGATTCACTGAGCAACGAGCAGTACTTC,CASSQDSLSNEQYF
.,TRBV6-1,TRBD1,TRBJ2-7,TGTGCCAGCAGATCGGGACAGGGGATTAGCGAGCAGTACTTC,CASRSGQGISEQYF
.,TRBV7-9,.,TRBJ2-3,TGTGCCAGCAGCTTATCATCTGGCGGACGAACAGATACGCAGTATTTT,CASSLSSGGRTDTQYF
.,TRBV7-2,.,TRBJ2-7,TGTGCCAGCAGCTTAGTATCAGCTATCGAGCAGTACTTC,CASSLVSAIEQYF
.,TRBV7-9,TRBD1,TRBJ2-2,TGTGCCAGCAGCTTCGCCCTATGGGGACAGGGAAGCACCGGGGAGCTGTTTTTT,CASSFALWGQGSTGELFF
.,TRBV27,.,TRBJ2-7,TGTGCCAGCACTTCACCGGGACTGGCCTACGAGCAGTACTTC,CASTSPGLAYEQYF
.,TRBV20-1,.,TRBJ2-5,TGCAGTGTTAGGGAGGTGCAGACCCAGTACTTC,CSVREVQTQYF
.,TRBV2,TRBD1,TRBJ1-1,TGTGCCAGCAGCCCTACGGACAGGGTGACTGAAGCTTTCTTT,CASSPTDRVTEAFF
once,TRBV5-4,.,TRBJ2-7,TGTGCCAGCAGCTTGGGGCCAGGGTTTTCTCCTTACGAGCAGTACTTC,CASSLGPGFSPYEQYF
.,TRBV7-3,TRBD1,TRBJ1-2,TGTGCCAGCAGCTTAACGGGGACAGGGGCCTATGGCTACACCTTC,CASSLTGTGAYGYTF
.,TRBV7-8,.,TRBJ2-1,TGTGCCAGCAGAGGGACCGGGACTTTATTCGATGAGCAGTTCTTC,CASRGTGTLFDEQFF
.,TRBV4-1,TRBD1,TRBJ1-4,TGCGCCAGCAGCCAAACAGGGGCGGAAAAACTGTTTTTT,CASSQTGAEKLFF
.,TRBV27,.,TRBJ1-6,TGTGCCACAGGACCGTCGAGCTCCTATAATTCACCCCTCCACTTT,CATGPSSSYNSPLHF
once,TRBV6-6,.,TRBJ2-7,TGTGCCTCGGAGGGGGACTCTTCCTACGAGCAGTACTTC,CASEGDSSYEQYF
.,TRBV6-1,TRBD2,TRBJ2-5,TGTGCCAGCAGTGAGAATAAACTGGGACTAGCTAGAGAGACCCAGTACTTC,CASSENKLGLARETQYF
.,TRBV5-1,.,TRBJ2-7,TGCGCCAGCAGCTTGGACTGGGGCTACGAGCAGTACTTC,CASSLDWGYEQYF